The 7 T cell receptor beta chains below come from one sample, sequenced in a study of blood T cells in healthy people across ages. Next came a second PCR, run for about 7 to 11 cycles, which used a sample-barcoded 5' primer along with a J-beta primer mix. TCRdb reprocessed the 5' RACE reads via MiXCR and lists one record per CDR3 protein. The sample carries approximately 1.5 million distinct CDR3 sequences, around 36% recorded once. The sequenced sample was blood. The receptors were gathered from a woman aged 25 to 39 in good health.

This CDR3 reads CASKRGGSFGANVLTF. The DNA of the CDR3 is TGTGCCAGCAAGAGAGGCGGGAGTTTTGGGGCCAACGTCCTGACTTTC. The gene calls are TRBV27 and TRBJ2-6; TRBD2 matches 7 bases. Germline CDR1 reads MNHEY; CDR2 reads SMNVEV (reference sequence). This CDR3 spans 16 amino acids. V lost 7 bases and J lost 3; bases outside the gene matches: 9.

The J gene is TRBJ2-7, the V gene TRBV6-1; TRBD1 matches at 7 bases. Trimming took 6 bases from V and 6 from J; bases not matched to a gene: 11. Looked up from germline, CDR1 is MNHNS and CDR2 is SASEGT. This CDR3 region has 14 residues. CDR3 sequence: CASSLTGIGGEQYF. CDR3 sequence (DNA): TGTGCCAGCAGCTTGACAGGGATTGGGGGCGAGCAGTACTTC.

This clonotype has more than one count but fewer than ten. CDR3 nucleotide sequence: TGTGCCAGCAACCGAAGGCAGGGGGCTGGTTCACCCCTCCACTTT. Protein sequence: CASNRRQGAGSPLHF. V is TRBV6-5 and J is TRBJ1-6; TRBD1 matches at 8 bases. The CDR3 loop spans 15 amino acids. The V gene end was trimmed by 7 bases and the J gene end by 9 bases; junction bases not matched to a gene: 11. CDR1 and CDR2 (germline): MNHEY, SVGAGI.

The chain combines TRBV20-1 with TRBJ2-7; possible D gene TRBD2, 5 bases. Between the trimmed V and J ends, which lost 1 base and 4 bases, there was a span of 17 bases. The CDR3 runs to 15 residues. Germline-derived CDR1 and CDR2 are DFQATT and SNEGSKA (reference sequence). The CDR3 DNA reads TGCAGTGCTAGAGGCGGTGGCGGGTTAGGGTACGAGCAGTACTTC. Its translation: CSARGGGGLGYEQYF.

The chain combines TRBV6-5 with TRBJ2-2; D ambiguous. The CDR3 is 12 residues long. Germline CDR1 reads MNHEY; CDR2 reads SVGAGI. V was shortened by 8 bases and J by 6 bases, with 10 bases between the two germline ends. CDR3 sequence: CASLHESGELFF. The DNA of the CDR3 is TGTGCCAGCCTCCACGAGTCCGGGGAGCTGTTTTTT.

V usage is TRBV6-5 and J usage is TRBJ1-2; 7 positions agree with TRBD1. In germline, CDR1 is MNHEY, CDR2 SVGAGI. CDR3 length equals 15 residues. The junction had 10 bases not matched to a gene; V was cut back by 2 bases and J by 7 bases. The CDR3, as DNA: TGTGCCAGCAGTTACAGCGACAGGGTCCATGGTGGCTACACCTTC. This sequence encodes CASSYSDRVHGGYTF.

The J gene is TRBJ2-7, the V gene TRBV11-2, with D tentatively TRBD2 (5 bases). Trimming shortened V by 6 bases and J by 1 base, and 13 bases separated the two germline ends. Germline V gene sequence: CDR1 SGHAT, CDR2 FQNNGV. The CDR3 is made up of 14 amino acids. The CDR3 bases are TGTGCCAGCAGTTCCCACGGGGTTTCCTACGAGCAGTACTTC. It encodes CASSSHGVSYEQYF.